These 18 T cell receptor beta chains originate from one sample sequenced in a study of graft-versus-host responses after intestinal transplantation. Here immunoSEQ multiplex PCR was the method, and the copy in TCRdb shows in-frame clones only, minus some. The sample gives approximately 50,000 clones, 70% to 90% of which show up once; 1.5% to 2% is in the top ten. Source: PBMCs, taken 26 days after transplant. Receptor source: a human patient who received an intestinal transplant, so some T cells may come from the graft donor.

The chain is built from TRBV30 and TRBJ2-5; D perhaps matches TRBD1 (6 bases). V was shortened by 0 bases and J by 3 bases, with 8 bases between the two germline ends. From germline, CDR1 is GTSNPN and CDR2 SVGIG (reference sequence). The CDR3 contains 13 residues. CDR3 nucleotide sequence: TGTGCCTGGAGTGTAGGGGGAGAAGAGACCCAGTACTTC. This translates into CAWSVGGEETQYF.

The V and J genes are TRBV7-6 and TRBJ2-2; tentatively, D is TRBD1 (7 bases). V lost 5 bases, J lost 3 bases, and 22 bases lay in between. This CDR3 is built from 18 residues. Per the germline V gene, CDR1 is SGHVS and CDR2 is FNYEAQ. DNA of the CDR3: TGTGCCAGCAGCGGAGGGACAGCCCAGGCGATGGACACCGGGGAGCTGTTTTTT. This gives the protein CASSGGTAQAMDTGELFF.

This clone was detected only once. The J gene is TRBJ1-1, the V gene TRBV30, with D tentatively TRBD1 (6 bases). The germline V gene has CDR1 GTSNPN and CDR2 SVGIG (reference sequence). V lost 2 bases, J lost 4 bases, and 11 bases lay in between. The CDR3 has 13 residues. The CDR3 spells CAWSQQGITEAFF. The CDR3 nucleotides are TGTGCCTGGAGTCAACAGGGTATCACTGAAGCTTTCTTT.

This clone appeared a single time. V gene TRBV10-3 combines with J gene TRBJ2-5, with 9 positions matching TRBD1. The ends lost 0 bases at V and 1 base at J; junction bases unmatched: 3. Germline loops: CDR1 ENHRY, CDR2 SYGVKD. The CDR3 has 16 residues. Written as DNA, the CDR3 is TGTGCCATCAGTGAGTCTGGGGACAGGGTCCAAGAGACCCAGTACTTC. Translating gives CAISESGDRVQETQYF.

The chain recombines TRBV9 with TRBJ2-1, with 7 bases that match TRBD2. This CDR3 has 15 amino acids. The ends lost 0 bases at V and 5 bases at J; junction bases unmatched: 5. In germline, CDR1 is SGDLS, CDR2 YYNGEE. The CDR3 region has the DNA TGTGCCAGCAGCGTAGGCGGGGGAGTCGACAATGAGCAGTTCTTC. Protein product: CASSVGGGVDNEQFF.

This sequence joins TRBV9 and TRBJ2-5; 8 bases map to TRBD1. Germline V gene lookup returns CDR1 SGDLS and CDR2 YYNGEE. CDR3 length: 17 residues. V lost 0 bases to trimming and J lost 5 bases; unmatched junction nucleotides: 12. CDR3 sequence reads: CASSVDSPGGLRETQYF. The CDR3, as DNA: TGTGCCAGCAGCGTAGATTCGCCAGGGGGCTTGCGGGAGACCCAGTACTTC.

This chain joins TRBV11-2 and TRBJ2-3, with 8 nucleotides matching TRBD1. This CDR3 contains 14 residues. V shed 2 bases and J 4 bases; nucleotides not matched to a gene: 2. CDR1 is SGHAT and CDR2 is FQNNGV in the germline V gene. The CDR3 here is CASSLYRGSDTQYF. CDR3 coding DNA: TGTGCCAGCAGCTTATACAGGGGGTCAGATACGCAGTATTTT. The full variable domain, rest sourced from reference TRBV11-2 and TRBJ2-3, is EAGVAQSPRYKIIEKRQSVAFWCNPISGHATLYWYQQILGQGPKLLIQFQNNGVVDDSQLPKDRFSAERLKGVDSTLKIQPAKLEDSAVYLCASSLYRGSDTQYFGPGTRLTVL.

The chain carries TRBV6-1 and TRBJ2-1; 7 bases are a match to TRBD1. The germline gives CDR1 MNHNS, CDR2 SASEGT. CDR3 length: 15 amino acids. Trimming took 6 bases from V and 2 from J; bases not matched to a gene: 7. CDR3 protein: CASSRTGEPYNEQFF. The CDR3 DNA reads TGTGCCAGCAGCCGAACAGGGGAGCCCTACAATGAGCAGTTCTTC.

The chain joins TRBV25-1 to TRBJ1-1; the match to TRBD1 covers 12 bases. Germline V gene data show CDR1 as MGHDK and CDR2 as SYGVNS. Trimming removed 7 bases from V and 4 bases from J; junction bases left unmatched: 10. The CDR3 totals 16 residues. CDR3 sequence reads: CASTKGQGAASTEAFF. The CDR3 DNA sequence: TGTGCCAGCACAAAGGGACAGGGGGCGGCCAGCACTGAAGCTTTCTTT.

This chain connects TRBV7-9 to TRBJ2-4; D is uncertain. The CDR3 sequence is 14 residues long. Germline assignment: CDR1 SEHNR and CDR2 FQNEAQ (reference sequence). V lost 3 bases and J 8 bases, leaving 14 bases between the germline ends. As DNA, the CDR3 is TGTGCCAGCAGCTTCCCTGCAGGTTTGGACATTCAGTACTTC. Its protein product is CASSFPAGLDIQYF.

The chain is built from TRBV6-6 and TRBJ2-1; tentatively, D is TRBD1 (5 bases). The V end lost 2 bases, the J end lost 6 bases, and 8 bases lay between the germline ends. The CDR3 totals 13 residues. Germline V gene lookup returns CDR1 MNHNY and CDR2 SVGAGI (reference sequence). The CDR3 reads CASSYGASNEQFF. CDR3 DNA sequence: TGTGCCAGCAGTTACGGGGCGAGCAATGAGCAGTTCTTC.

The chain recombines TRBV28 with TRBJ1-6; 8 positions match TRBD1. Per the germline V gene, CDR1 is MDHEN and CDR2 is SYDVKM. The CDR3 extends over 14 amino acids. Trimming cost V 8 bases and J 3 bases; bases outside gene matches: 3. The CDR3 region is CASQTGDYNSPLHF. CDR3 sequence (DNA): TGTGCCAGCCAGACAGGGGACTATAATTCACCCCTCCACTTT.

The chain is built from TRBV28 and TRBJ2-4; D perhaps matches TRBD2 (6 bases). Germline V gene lookup returns CDR1 MDHEN and CDR2 SYDVKM. This CDR3 is 17 amino acids long. The ends were cut back, 6 bases at V and 0 bases at J, with 18 bases in the middle. As DNA, the CDR3 is TGTGCCAGCAGCCAACCCGGGCGGGGCCTAGCCAAAAACATTCAGTACTTC. It is translated as CASSQPGRGLAKNIQYF.

The chain carries TRBV19 and TRBJ1-5, with unresolved D. The germline gives CDR1 LNHDA, CDR2 SQIVND (reference sequence). V lost 1 base, J lost 0 bases, and 16 bases lay in between. The length of the CDR3 is 18 residues. For the CDR3, the DNA is TGTGCCAGTAGTATAGCGCTGGAGGGCCCTTATAGCAATCAGCCCCAGCATTTT. Its protein product is CASSIALEGPYSNQPQHF. Using reference TRBV19 and TRBJ1-5 for the parts outside the CDR3, the full variable domain is DGGITQSPKYLFRKEGQNVTLSCEQNLNHDAMYWYRQDPGQGLRLIYYSQIVNDFQKGDIAEGYSVSREKKESFPLTVTSAQKNPTAFYLCASSIALEGPYSNQPQHFGDGTRLSIL.

This chain links TRBV28 with TRBJ1-2; D unresolved. Trimming shortened V by 2 bases and J by 6 bases, and 16 bases separated the two germline ends. Looked up from germline, CDR1 is MDHEN and CDR2 is SYDVKM. There are 15 residues in the CDR3. CDR3 amino acids: CASSLLAGIANGYTF. In nucleotides, the CDR3 is TGTGCCAGCAGTTTACTGGCGGGGATTGCGAATGGCTACACCTTC.

The CDR3 loop is CASSSSGQGAGGEQFF. The CDR3, as DNA: TGTGCCAGCAGCTCCAGCGGACAGGGGGCGGGAGGTGAGCAGTTCTTC. The chain is built from TRBV7-3 and TRBJ2-1; TRBD1 agrees at 11 bases. Germline CDR1 reads SGHTA; CDR2 reads FQGTGA. Unmatched junction bases numbered 11, after V lost 4 bases and J lost 9 bases. The CDR3 sequence is 16 residues long. Looking up the rest from reference TRBV7-3 and TRBJ2-1 gives the full variable domain: GAGVSQTPSNKVTEKGKYVELRCDPISGHTALYWYRQSLGQGPEFLIYFQGTGAADDSGLPNDRFFAVRPEGSVSTLKIQRTERGDSAVYLCASSSSGQGAGGEQFFGPGTRLTVL.

This clone occurred once. The chain recombines TRBV5-6 with TRBJ2-7, with D maybe TRBD1 (7 bases). Germline CDR1 SGHDT, CDR2 YYEEEE. V lost 0 bases and J lost 3, with 16 bases in between. The CDR3 covers 16 residues. The CDR3 protein is CASSLGAAGGGYEQYV. CDR3 sequence (DNA): TGTGCCAGCAGCTTGGGGGCGGCAGGGGGAGGCTACGAGCAGTACGTC.

J is TRBJ2-1 and V is TRBV20-1; TRBD2 might be the D (5 bases). CDR1 is DFQATT, CDR2 SNEGSKA, per germline (reference sequence). This CDR3 is built from 10 residues. The germline V and J ends were trimmed by 5 bases and 7 bases, with 6 bases remaining between them. This CDR3 reads CSAWENEQFF. In DNA, the CDR3 is TGCAGTGCTTGGGAGAATGAGCAGTTCTTC.